This T cell receptor beta chain is drawn from a study of blood T cells in healthy people across ages. Overall study: Every two T cells gave about one barcoded beta molecule via template switching.

Germline CDR1 reads MNHEY; CDR2 reads SVGAGI. The CDR3 totals 14 residues. Trimming cost V 2 bases and J 3 bases, with 10 bases left between them. A second about 6 to 11 cycle PCR used barcoded and J-beta primers. Each TCR beta cDNA got a 12-nucleotide random molecular identifier. Every sample gave at least 2.5 million paired-end reads containing CDR3. Via MiXCR, TCRdb re-called the 5' RACE reads, giving one row per CDR3 protein. The sample has 700,000 to 850,000 distinct CDR3 sequences; 53% are singletons. The rearrangement joins TRBV6-5 to TRBJ1-1; D is unresolved. The receptor's source is a man at least 80 years old in good health. Input material: blood. The CDR3 nucleotides are TGTGCCAGCAGTTACGAGGGAAGAGACACTGAAGCTTTCTTT. Protein sequence: CASSYEGRDTEAFF.